This TCR beta chain is drawn from a study of CDR3 diversity in severe acne. TCRdb analysed the PCR reads with MiXCR anew, one entry per CDR3 protein. The sample shows around 100,000 distinct CDR3 sequences, about half of them seen only once. Trimming left V 5 bases short and J 11 bases short, with 16 bases between. The CDR3 has 14 amino acids. The V and J genes are TRBV12-3 or TRBV12-4 and TRBJ1-6, with a possible D match to TRBD1 (5 bases). This sequence was found in a male donor with acne. The sample was blood. In DNA form, the CDR3 reads TGTGCCAGCAGTCTCATGGGACTCTCGGCACCCCTCCACTTT. Protein product: CASSLMGLSAPLHF.